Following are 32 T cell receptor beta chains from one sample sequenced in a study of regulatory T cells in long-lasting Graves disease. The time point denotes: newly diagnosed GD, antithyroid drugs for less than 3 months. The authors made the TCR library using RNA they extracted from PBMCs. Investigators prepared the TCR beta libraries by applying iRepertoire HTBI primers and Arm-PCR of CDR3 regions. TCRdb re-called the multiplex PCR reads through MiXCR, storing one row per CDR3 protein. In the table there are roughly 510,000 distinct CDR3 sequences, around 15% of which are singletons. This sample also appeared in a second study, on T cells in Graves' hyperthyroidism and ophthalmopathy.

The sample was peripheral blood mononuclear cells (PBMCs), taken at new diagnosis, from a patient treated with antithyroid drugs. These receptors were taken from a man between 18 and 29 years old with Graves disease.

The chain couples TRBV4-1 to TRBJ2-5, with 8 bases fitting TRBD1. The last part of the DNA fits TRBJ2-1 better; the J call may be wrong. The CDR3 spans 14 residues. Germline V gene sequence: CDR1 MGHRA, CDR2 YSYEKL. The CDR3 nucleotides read TGCGGAACTCCCGGGACAGGCCCATGTAGTGAGCAGTTCTTC. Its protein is CGTPGTGPCSEQFF.

CDR3 nucleotide sequence: TGTGCCAGCAGCCCGGGCTCCCCTGGAAGAACTGAAGCTTTCTTT. Translation gives CASSPGSPGRTEAFF. The rearrangement uses TRBV11-2 and TRBJ1-1; D not resolved. This CDR3 is built from 15 residues. Germline V lookup: CDR1 SGHAT, CDR2 FQNNGV. Trimming left V 5 bases short and J 5 bases short, with 18 bases between.

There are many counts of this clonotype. CDR3 sequence: CSAIYGEGLEDTQYF. The CDR3 bases are TGCAGTGCTATTTACGGGGAGGGCCTAGAGGATACGCAGTATTTT. This sequence joins TRBV20-1 and TRBJ2-3, with TRBD2 identical over 7 bases. Losses at the gene ends were 4 bases for V and 6 bases for J; bases not matched to a gene: 13. The CDR3 runs 15 residues. Germline loops: CDR1 DFQATT, CDR2 SNEGSKA (reference sequence).

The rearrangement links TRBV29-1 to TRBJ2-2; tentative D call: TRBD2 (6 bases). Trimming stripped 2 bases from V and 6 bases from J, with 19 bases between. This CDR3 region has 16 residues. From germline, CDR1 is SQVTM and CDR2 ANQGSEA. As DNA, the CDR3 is TGCAGCGTTGAATTTGGCTGGCGGAGGGGTGCCGGGGAGCTGTTTTTT. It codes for CSVEFGWRRGAGELFF.

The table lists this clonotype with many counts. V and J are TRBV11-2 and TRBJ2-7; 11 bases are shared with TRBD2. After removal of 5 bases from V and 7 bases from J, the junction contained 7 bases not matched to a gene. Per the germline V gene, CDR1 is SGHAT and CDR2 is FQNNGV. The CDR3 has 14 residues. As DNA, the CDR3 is TGTGCCAGCAGCGTTAGCGGGAGGGCCGGAGAGCAGTACTTC. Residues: CASSVSGRAGEQYF.

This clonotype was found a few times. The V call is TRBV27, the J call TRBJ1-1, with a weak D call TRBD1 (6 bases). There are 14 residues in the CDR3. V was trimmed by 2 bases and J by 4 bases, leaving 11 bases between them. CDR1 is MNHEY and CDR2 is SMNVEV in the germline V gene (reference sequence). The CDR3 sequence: CASSLAQGITEAFF. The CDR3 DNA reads TGTGCCAGCAGTTTAGCACAGGGTATCACTGAAGCTTTCTTT.

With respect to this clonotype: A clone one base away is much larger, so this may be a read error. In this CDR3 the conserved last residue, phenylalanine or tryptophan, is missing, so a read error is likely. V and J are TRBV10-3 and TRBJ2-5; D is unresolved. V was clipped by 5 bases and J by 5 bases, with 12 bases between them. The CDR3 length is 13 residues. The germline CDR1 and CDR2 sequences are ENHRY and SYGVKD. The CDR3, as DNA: TGTGCCATCAGTCGGACGGGCGGCGAGACCCAGTACTTA. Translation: CAISRTGGETQYL.

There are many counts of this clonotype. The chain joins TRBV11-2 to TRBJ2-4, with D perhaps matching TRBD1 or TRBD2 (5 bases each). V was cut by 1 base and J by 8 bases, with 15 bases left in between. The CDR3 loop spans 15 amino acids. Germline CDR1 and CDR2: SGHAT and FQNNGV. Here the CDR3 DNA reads TGTGCCAGCAGCTTAGTTGGGGACCCTTTTGACATTCAGTACTTC. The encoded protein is CASSLVGDPFDIQYF.

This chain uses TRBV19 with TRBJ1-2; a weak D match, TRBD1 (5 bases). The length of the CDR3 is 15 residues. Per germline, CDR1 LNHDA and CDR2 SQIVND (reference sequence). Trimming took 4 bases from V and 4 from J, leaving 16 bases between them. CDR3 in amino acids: CASSTGTGGVYGYTF. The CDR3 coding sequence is TGTGCCAGTAGTACGGGGACGGGAGGAGTCTATGGCTACACCTTC.

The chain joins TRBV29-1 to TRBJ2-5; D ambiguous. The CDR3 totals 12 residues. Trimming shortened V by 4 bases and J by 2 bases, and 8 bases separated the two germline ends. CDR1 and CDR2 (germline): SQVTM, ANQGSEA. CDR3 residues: CSVGARQETQYF. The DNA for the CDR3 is TGCAGCGTTGGGGCGAGACAAGAGACCCAGTACTTC.

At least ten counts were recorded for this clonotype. The CDR3, as DNA: TGCAGTGCTCGGACTAGCGGGACGTACAATGAGCAGTTCTTC. Its protein is CSARTSGTYNEQFF. This chain joins TRBV20-1 and TRBJ2-1, with 12 bases identical to TRBD2. CDR3 length: 14 amino acids. V shed 5 bases, J shed 4 bases, and the junction held 3 bases outside the gene matches. Germline values: CDR1 DFQATT, CDR2 SNEGSKA (reference sequence).

The CDR3 bases are TGCGCCAGCAGCGGGGACGGGGCTGGGGCCAACGTCCTGACTTTC. It encodes CASSGDGAGANVLTF. The rearrangement links TRBV5-1 to TRBJ2-6; either TRBD1 or TRBD2 may supply D (5 bases each). Trimming removed 4 bases from V and 2 bases from J, with 10 bases in between. The CDR3 runs 15 residues. The germline gives CDR1 SGHRS, CDR2 YFSETQ.

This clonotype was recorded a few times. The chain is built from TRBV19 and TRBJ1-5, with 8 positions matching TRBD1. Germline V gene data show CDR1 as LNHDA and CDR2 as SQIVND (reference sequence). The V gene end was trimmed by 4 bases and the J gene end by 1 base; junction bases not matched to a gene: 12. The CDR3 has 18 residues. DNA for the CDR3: TGTGCCAGTAGTACCCGGGACAGGTTGGTGAAGAGCAATCAGCCCCAGCATTTT. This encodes CASSTRDRLVKSNQPQHF.

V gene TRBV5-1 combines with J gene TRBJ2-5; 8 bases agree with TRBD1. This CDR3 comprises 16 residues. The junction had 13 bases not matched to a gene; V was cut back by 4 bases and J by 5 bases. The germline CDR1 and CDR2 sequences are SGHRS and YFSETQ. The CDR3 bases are TGCGCCAGCAGCGGGGCAGGGGGCCTCGGGACGGAGACCCAGTACTTC. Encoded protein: CASSGAGGLGTETQYF. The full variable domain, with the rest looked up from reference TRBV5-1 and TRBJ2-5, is KAGVTQTPRYLIKTRGQQVTLSCSPISGHRSVSWYQQTPGQGLQFLFEYFSETQRNKGNFPGRFSGRQFSNSRSEMNVSTLELGDSALYLCASSGAGGLGTETQYFGPGTRLLVL.

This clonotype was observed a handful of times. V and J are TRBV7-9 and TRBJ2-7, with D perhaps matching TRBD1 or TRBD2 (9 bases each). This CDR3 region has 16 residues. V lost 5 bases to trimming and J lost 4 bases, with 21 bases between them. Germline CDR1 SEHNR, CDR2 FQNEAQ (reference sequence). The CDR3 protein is CASSTQGASGTYEQYF. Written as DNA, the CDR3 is TGTGCCAGCAGCACACAGGGGGCTAGCGGGACGTACGAGCAGTACTTC.

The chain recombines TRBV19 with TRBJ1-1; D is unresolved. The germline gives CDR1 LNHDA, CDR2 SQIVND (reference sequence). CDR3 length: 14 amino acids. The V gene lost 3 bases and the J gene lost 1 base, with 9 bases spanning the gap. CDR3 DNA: TGTGCCAGTAGTATTTCGCCAGCGAACACTGAAGCTTTCTTT. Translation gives CASSISPANTEAFF.

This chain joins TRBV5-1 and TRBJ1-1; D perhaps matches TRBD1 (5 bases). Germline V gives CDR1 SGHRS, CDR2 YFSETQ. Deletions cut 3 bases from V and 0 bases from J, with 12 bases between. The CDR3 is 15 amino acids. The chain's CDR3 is CASSWGDQMNTEAFF. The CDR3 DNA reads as TGCGCCAGCAGCTGGGGGGACCAAATGAACACTGAAGCTTTCTTT.

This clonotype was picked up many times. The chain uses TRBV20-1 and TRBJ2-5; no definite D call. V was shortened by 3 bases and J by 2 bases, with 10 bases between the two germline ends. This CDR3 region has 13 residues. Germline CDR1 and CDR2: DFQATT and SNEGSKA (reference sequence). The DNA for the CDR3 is TGCAGTGCTAGTGCACAACGACAAGAGACCCAGTACTTC. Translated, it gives CSASAQRQETQYF.

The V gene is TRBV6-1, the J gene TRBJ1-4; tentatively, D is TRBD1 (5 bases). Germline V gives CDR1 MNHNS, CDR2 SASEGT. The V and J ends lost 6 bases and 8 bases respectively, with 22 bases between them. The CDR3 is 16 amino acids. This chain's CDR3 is CASSERGFVWAEKLFF. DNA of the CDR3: TGTGCCAGCAGCGAGAGGGGTTTCGTATGGGCGGAAAAACTGTTTTTT.

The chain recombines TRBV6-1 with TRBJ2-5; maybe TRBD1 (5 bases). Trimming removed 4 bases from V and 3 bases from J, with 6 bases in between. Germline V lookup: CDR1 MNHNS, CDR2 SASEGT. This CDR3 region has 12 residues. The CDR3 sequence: CASSGTKETQYF. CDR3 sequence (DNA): TGTGCCAGCAGTGGGACAAAAGAGACCCAGTACTTC.

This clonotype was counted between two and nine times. The CDR3: CAWMSHYLPRTGCSNQPQHF. DNA for the CDR3: TGTGCCTGGATGTCCCATTACCTCCCTCGGACAGGGTGTAGCAATCAGCCCCAGCATTTT. The chain joins TRBV30 to TRBJ1-5, with 8 bases aligning to TRBD1. The trim removed 4 bases at V and 0 bases at J, leaving 20 bases unmatched. The CDR3 is 20 amino acids. Germline loops: CDR1 GTSNPN, CDR2 SVGIG (reference sequence). The whole variable domain, filled in from reference TRBV30 and TRBJ1-5, reads SQTIHQWPATLVQPVGSPLSLECTVEGTSNPNLYWYRQAAGRGLQLLFYSVGIGQISSEVPQNLSASRPQDRQFILSSKKLLLSDSGFYLCAWMSHYLPRTGCSNQPQHFGDGTRLSIL.

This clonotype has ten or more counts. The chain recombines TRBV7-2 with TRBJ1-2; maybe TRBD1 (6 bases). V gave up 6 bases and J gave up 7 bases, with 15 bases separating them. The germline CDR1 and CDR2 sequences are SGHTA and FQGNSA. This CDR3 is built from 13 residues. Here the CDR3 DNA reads TGTGCCAGCAGTCTGGGGGGGGCCGCTGGCTACACCTTC. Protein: CASSLGGAAGYTF.

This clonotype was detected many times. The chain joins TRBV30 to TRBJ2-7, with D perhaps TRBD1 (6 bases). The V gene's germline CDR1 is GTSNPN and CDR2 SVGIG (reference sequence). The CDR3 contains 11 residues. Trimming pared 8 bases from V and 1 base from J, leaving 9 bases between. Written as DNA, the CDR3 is TGTGCCGGCGGACAGTCCTACGAGCAGTACTTC. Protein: CAGGQSYEQYF.

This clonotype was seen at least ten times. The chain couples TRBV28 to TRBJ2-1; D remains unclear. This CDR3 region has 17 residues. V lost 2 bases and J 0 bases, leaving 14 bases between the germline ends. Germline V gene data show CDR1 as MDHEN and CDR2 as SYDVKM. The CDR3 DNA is TGTGCCAGCAGTTTACACGCAGGAGTTAACTCCTACAATGAGCAGTTCTTC. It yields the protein CASSLHAGVNSYNEQFF.

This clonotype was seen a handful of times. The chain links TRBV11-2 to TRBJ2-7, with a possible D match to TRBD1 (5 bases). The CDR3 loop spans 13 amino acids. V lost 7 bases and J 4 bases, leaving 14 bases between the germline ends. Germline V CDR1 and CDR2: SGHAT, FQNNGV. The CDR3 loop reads CASTQGAHYEQYF. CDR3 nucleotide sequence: TGTGCCAGCACTCAAGGGGCCCATTACGAGCAGTACTTC.

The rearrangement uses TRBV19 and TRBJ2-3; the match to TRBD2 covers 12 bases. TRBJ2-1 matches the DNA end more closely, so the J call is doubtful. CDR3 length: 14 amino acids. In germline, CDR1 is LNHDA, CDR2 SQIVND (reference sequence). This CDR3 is CASSWGTSGNEQFF. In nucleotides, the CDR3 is TGTGCCAGTAGTTGGGGGACTAGCGGGAATGAGCAGTTCTTC.

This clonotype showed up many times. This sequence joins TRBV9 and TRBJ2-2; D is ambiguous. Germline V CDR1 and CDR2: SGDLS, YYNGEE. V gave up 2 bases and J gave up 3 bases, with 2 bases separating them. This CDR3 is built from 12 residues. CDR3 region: CASSVDTGELFF. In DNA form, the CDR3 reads TGTGCCAGCAGCGTCGACACCGGGGAGCTGTTTTTT.

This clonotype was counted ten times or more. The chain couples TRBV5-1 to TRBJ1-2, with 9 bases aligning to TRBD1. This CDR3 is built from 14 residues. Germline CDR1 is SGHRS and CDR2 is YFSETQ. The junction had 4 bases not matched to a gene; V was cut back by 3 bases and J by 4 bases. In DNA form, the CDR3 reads TGCGCCAGCAGCTCGGACAGGGGATTCTATGGCTACACCTTC. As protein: CASSSDRGFYGYTF.

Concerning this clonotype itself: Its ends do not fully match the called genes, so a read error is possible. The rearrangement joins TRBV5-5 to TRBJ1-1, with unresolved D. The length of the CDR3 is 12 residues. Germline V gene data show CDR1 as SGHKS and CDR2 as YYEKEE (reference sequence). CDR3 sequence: CASGLLGPEAFF. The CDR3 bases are TGTGCCAGCGGCTTGTTAGGTCCTGAAGCTTTCTTT.

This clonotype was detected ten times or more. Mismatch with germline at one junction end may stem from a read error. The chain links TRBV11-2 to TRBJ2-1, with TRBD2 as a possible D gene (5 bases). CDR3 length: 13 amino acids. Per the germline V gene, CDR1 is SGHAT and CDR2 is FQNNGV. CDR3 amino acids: CASSLGGLNEQFF. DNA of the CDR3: TGCGCCAGCAGCTTGGGCGGGCTCAATGAGCAGTTCTTC.

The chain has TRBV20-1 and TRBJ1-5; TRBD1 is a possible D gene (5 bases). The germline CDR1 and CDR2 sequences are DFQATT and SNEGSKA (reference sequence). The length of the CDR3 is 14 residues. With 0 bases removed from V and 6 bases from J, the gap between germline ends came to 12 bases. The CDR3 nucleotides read TGCAGTGCTAGAGACAGGGCCCCCACTCAGCCCCAGCATTTT. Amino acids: CSARDRAPTQPQHF.

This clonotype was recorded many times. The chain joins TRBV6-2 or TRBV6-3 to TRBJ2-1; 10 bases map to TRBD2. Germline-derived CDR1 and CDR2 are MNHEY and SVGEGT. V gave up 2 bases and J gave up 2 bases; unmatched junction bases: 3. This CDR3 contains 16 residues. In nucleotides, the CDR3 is TGTGCCAGCAGTTACCTTAGCGGGAGGCCCTACAATGAGCAGTTCTTC. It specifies CASSYLSGRPYNEQFF.